This entry lists 12 T cell receptor beta chains sequenced from one sample in a study of blood T cells in healthy people across ages. A J-beta primer mix and a sample-barcoded 5' primer were used in a second PCR of about 6 to 12 cycles. TCRdb used MiXCR to reprocess the 5' RACE reads, holding one entry per CDR3 protein. This table holds hundreds of thousands of distinct CDR3 sequences, 29% found once. What was sequenced was blood. These receptors originate from a woman aged 80 or over in good health.

This clonotype was observed at least ten times. The V and J genes are TRBV12-3 or TRBV12-4 and TRBJ2-7; D perhaps matches TRBD1 (6 bases). The V and J ends lost 6 bases and 4 bases respectively, with 19 bases between them. There are 15 residues in the CDR3. The CDR3 sequence is CASRSLTGLAYEQYF. The CDR3 nucleotides read TGTGCCAGCAGGTCCCTGACAGGCCTGGCTTACGAGCAGTACTTC.

The table lists this clonotype with a few counts. In nucleotides, the CDR3 is TGTGCCAGCAGTCCGGGGATGAATCCCCATTCACCCCTCCACTTT. It codes for CASSPGMNPHSPLHF. The chain recombines TRBV2 with TRBJ1-6; unclear D gene. The CDR3 extends over 15 amino acids. Between the trimmed V and J ends, which lost 5 bases and 8 bases, there was a span of 16 bases. Germline V CDR1 and CDR2: SNHLY, FYNNEI. Combining the CDR3 with reference TRBV2 and TRBJ1-6 gives the whole variable domain EPEVTQTPSHQVTQMGQEVILRCVPISNHLYFYWYRQILGQKVEFLVSFYNNEISEKSEIFDDQFSVERPDGSNFTLKIRSTKLEDSAMYFCASSPGMNPHSPLHFGNGTRLTVT.

Comments on this clonotype: A much larger clonotype is one base distant, so this may be a read error. This rearrangement joins TRBV6-2 or TRBV6-3 to TRBJ2-1, with D possibly being TRBD1 (5 bases). This CDR3 contains 13 residues. V lost 5 bases, J lost 7 bases, and 12 bases lay in between. The germline gives CDR1 MNHEY, CDR2 SVGEGT. The chain's CDR3 is CASSPAGRNEQFF. The DNA of the CDR3 is TGTGCCAGCAGTCCGGCAGGGCGGAATGAGCAGTTCTTC.

This clonotype showed up many times. The rearrangement links TRBV6-5 to TRBJ2-3, with D possibly matching TRBD2 (6 bases). CDR3 length: 16 residues. Per germline, CDR1 MNHEY and CDR2 SVGAGI. V gave up 5 bases and J gave up 1 base, with 16 bases separating them. DNA of the CDR3: TGTGCCAGCAGTACCCCCGGGACGGGAGGCACAGATACGCAGTATTTT. Its protein is CASSTPGTGGTDTQYF.

This clonotype was seen at least ten times. This sequence joins TRBV6-5 and TRBJ1-2, with D possibly TRBD1 on 6 matching bases. The germline CDR1 and CDR2 sequences are MNHEY and SVGAGI. Trimming left V 6 bases short and J 0 bases short, with 11 bases between. This CDR3 is 14 amino acids long. CDR3 DNA: TGTGCCAGCAGGCGGACAGATACTAACTATGGCTACACCTTC. It encodes CASRRTDTNYGYTF.

This clonotype showed up just a few times. The CDR3 nucleotides read TGTGCCAGCAGCGTATCCGGTGCAAACAATCAGCCCCAGCATTTT. Amino acid sequence: CASSVSGANNQPQHF. The gene calls are TRBV5-5 and TRBJ1-5; D unresolved. The CDR3 is made up of 15 amino acids. From germline, CDR1 is SGHKS and CDR2 YYEKEE (reference sequence). Between the trimmed V and J ends, which lost 4 bases and 3 bases, there was a span of 14 bases.

This chain connects TRBV2 to TRBJ1-1; D is perhaps TRBD1 (5 bases). This CDR3 has 14 amino acids. CDR1 is SNHLY and CDR2 is FYNNEI in the germline V gene. Trimming stripped 7 bases from V and 4 bases from J, with 16 bases between. In nucleotides, the CDR3 is TGTGCCAGCATTTATCAGGGAGTTGGCACTGAAGCTTTCTTT. Its protein product is CASIYQGVGTEAFF.

The gene calls are TRBV19 and TRBJ1-5; D gene unclear. Germline V CDR1 and CDR2: LNHDA, SQIVND (reference sequence). V was pared by 9 bases and J by 0 bases, with 9 bases between. This CDR3 is built from 13 residues. The CDR3 spells CARKQYSNQPQHF. The CDR3 bases are TGTGCCAGGAAACAGTATAGCAATCAGCCCCAGCATTTT.

The gene calls are TRBV12-3 or TRBV12-4 and TRBJ1-1; TRBD1 is a possible D gene (6 bases). Trimming removed 6 bases from V and 3 bases from J, with 26 bases in between. The CDR3 sequence is 18 residues long. In DNA form, the CDR3 reads TGTGCCAGCAGGCTCCTTCAGGCAGGGGCCTTCCAAGACACTGAAGCTTTCTTT. This sequence encodes CASRLLQAGAFQDTEAFF.

This clonotype has a handful of counts. The chain couples TRBV3-1 to TRBJ1-5; a weak D match, TRBD1 (5 bases). Germline V gene data show CDR1 as LGHDT and CDR2 as YNNKEL (reference sequence). CDR3 length: 12 amino acids. Between the trimmed V and J ends, which lost 1 base and 9 bases, there was a span of 7 bases. The CDR3 sequence is CASSQVGGPQHF. The CDR3 DNA reads TGTGCCAGCAGCCAAGTGGGGGGGCCCCAGCATTTT.

Concerning this clonotype: This sequence may be a read error, since a much larger clone differs from it by one base. The V gene is TRBV4-3, the J gene TRBJ1-2; D may be TRBD1 (5 bases). The CDR3 runs 13 residues. V lost 0 bases and J lost 8, with 10 bases in between. Germline CDR1 is LGHNA and CDR2 is YSLEER. The CDR3 bases are TGCGCCAGCAGCCAAGATTTGGGGCGGGGCTACACCTTC. Its translation is CASSQDLGRGYTF.

As concerns this clonotype: This clone may be a read error of a much larger clone one base away. The chain has TRBV6-5 and TRBJ2-5; TRBD2 matches at 12 bases. V was pared by 4 bases and J by 13 bases, with 1 base of the junction left unmatched. The CDR3 consists of 11 residues. The germline V gene has CDR1 MNHEY and CDR2 SVGAGI. As DNA, the CDR3 is TGTGCCAGCAGTTCTAGCGGGGGGGCGTACTTC. Its protein is CASSSSGGAYF.